The source of this T cell receptor beta chain is a study of blood T cell repertoires in COVID-19. V lost 4 bases to trimming and J lost 8 bases; unmatched junction nucleotides: 13. Germline-derived CDR1 and CDR2 are SGHDN and FVKESK. This CDR3 spans 16 amino acids. TCRdb's table, derived via immunoSEQ multiplex PCR, lists solely in-frame clones and lacks some. The top ten hold over 5.5% of the sample, which has around 80,000 clones, about 80% seen once. The source is a man in his forties or fifties with active or convalescent COVID-19. V gene TRBV14 combines with J gene TRBJ1-4; 7 positions agree with TRBD1. Sequencing was done on a sample of peripheral blood. CDR3 loop: CASSPDPGSGGEKLFF. The CDR3 DNA sequence: TGTGCCAGCAGCCCAGACCCCGGTTCAGGGGGGGAAAAACTGTTTTTT.